The present TCR beta chain was sequenced within a study of CD4+ T cells in melanoma. Study-level results: CD8+ T cell, macrophage and B cell function reportedly correlated with neoantigen-specific CD4+ T cells. Neoantigen-specific CD4+ T cells in melanoma reportedly had diverse differentiation states.

On this clone: Antigen unknown.

Assay: immunoSEQ multiplex PCR; the TCRdb copy retains only in-frame clones and omits some. This repertoire shows around 100,000 clones, around 92% found once; its top ten account for less than 4%. The germline V gene has CDR1 SGHRS and CDR2 YFSETQ. The CDR3 has 14 amino acids. V was pared by 1 base and J by 3 bases, with 10 bases between. The clonotype originates from a human donor with melanoma. The sequencing input was peripheral blood. The chain is built from TRBV5-1 and TRBJ1-1; TRBD1 might be the D (6 bases). The CDR3 bases are TGCGCCAGCAGCTTGACAGGGCGGGACACTGAAGCTTTCTTT. It encodes CASSLTGRDTEAFF.